The T cell receptor beta chain under discussion was sequenced for a study of blood T cells in healthy people across ages. This clonotype was picked up a small number of times. Combining a sample-barcoded 5' primer with a J-beta primer mix, a second PCR ran for 7 to 11 cycles. Each cDNA was tagged by a template-switch adaptor containing 12 random nucleotides. MiXCR, applied by TCRdb to the 5' RACE reads, yields one record per CDR3 protein. The table shows hundreds of thousands of distinct CDR3 sequences, with roughly 25% occurring only once. The data also belong to a second study, concerning T cells of mothers and their children. That source adds: A handful of children, together with their three healthy Caucasian mothers, made up the donors. There were over 9.5 million TCR beta CDR3 reads from each mother and about 3 million from each child. Compared with unrelated pairs, related mother-child pairs had slightly higher, non-significant overlap.

Sequencing used blood. This receptor was identified in a boy aged 5 to 17 in good health.

The CDR3 DNA reads as TGTGCCAGCAGTGAATCGGACCCTCTCGGAGGCATTCAGTACTTC. Encoded protein: CASSESDPLGGIQYF. This chain connects TRBV6-1 to TRBJ2-4, with D possibly being TRBD2 (5 bases). In germline, CDR1 is MNHNS, CDR2 SASEGT. V was clipped by 2 bases and J by 9 bases, with 17 bases between them. CDR3 length equals 15 residues.